The 17 T cell receptor beta chains presented below share a single source sample, sequenced in a study of human T cells and chemical hapten exposure. Sample time point: patch test 2, 6 weeks after DPC sensitization. Treatment defined: therapeutic diphenylcyclopropenone sensitization with weekly scalp DPC. TCRdb analysed the RACE reads with MiXCR anew, one entry per CDR3 protein. The sample includes approximately 80,000 distinct CDR3 sequences, about a tenth of them seen just once. The sample consisted of whole blood, taken in connection with sensitization to the hapten diphenylcyclopropenone (DPC). These receptors were taken from a woman in her twenties or thirties with alopecia areata. Some clones in this sample may be carry-over from other donors' samples.

This clonotype was recorded many times. The chain has TRBV11-2 and TRBJ2-3; 8 bases align to TRBD2. V gave up 6 bases and J gave up 3 bases; unmatched junction bases: 8. Germline V gene data show CDR1 as SGHAT and CDR2 as FQNNGV. This CDR3 is 15 amino acids long. This CDR3 reads CASSNPGLVTDTQYF. The CDR3 nucleotides are TGTGCCAGCAGTAACCCGGGACTAGTAACAGATACGCAGTATTTT.

This clonotype was seen a handful of times. The chain joins TRBV7-9 to TRBJ2-7, with TRBD1 matching over 9 bases. CDR1 is SEHNR, CDR2 FQNEAQ, per germline (reference sequence). The CDR3 runs 14 residues. With 5 bases clipped from V and 5 bases from J, the junction kept 7 bases outside the gene matches. DNA for the CDR3: TGTGCCAGCAGCCGCCGGGACAGGGACAACGAGCAGTACTTC. Protein product: CASSRRDRDNEQYF.

This clonotype was counted ten times or more. The CDR3 coding sequence is TGTGCCAGCCGAACTTTTAGCGGGGGGGTGCTGTTCTTC. It yields the protein CASRTFSGGVLFF. The genes are TRBV27 and TRBJ2-1; 11 bases match TRBD2. Per the germline V gene, CDR1 is MNHEY and CDR2 is SMNVEV (reference sequence). V shed 8 bases, J shed 15 bases, and the junction held 12 bases outside the gene matches. The CDR3 runs 13 residues.

This chain connects TRBV27 to TRBJ2-7; 10 nucleotides align to TRBD2. Trimming cost V 8 bases and J 1 base; bases outside gene matches: 11. Germline V lookup: CDR1 MNHEY, CDR2 SMNVEV (reference sequence). The CDR3 has 16 amino acids. The DNA of the CDR3 is TGTGCCAGCCGCCTCCTAGCGGGAGAGCTATCCTACGAGCAGTACTTC. Encoded protein: CASRLLAGELSYEQYF.

This clonotype was seen at least ten times. This chain links TRBV20-1 with TRBJ1-5; tentatively, D is TRBD1 (5 bases). The CDR3 length is 16 residues. V was trimmed by 3 bases and J by 2 bases, leaving 17 bases between them. Germline CDR1 and CDR2: DFQATT and SNEGSKA (reference sequence). CDR3 sequence: CSASPLQGKGNQPQHF. The DNA for the CDR3 is TGCAGTGCTAGCCCTCTTCAGGGTAAGGGCAATCAGCCCCAGCATTTT.

The sample holds many counts of this clonotype. The V and J genes are TRBV20-1 and TRBJ1-4, with D possibly TRBD1 on 5 matching bases. Looked up from germline, CDR1 is DFQATT and CDR2 is SNEGSKA (reference sequence). Deletions cut 4 bases from V and 0 bases from J, with 12 bases between. The CDR3 totals 15 residues. CDR3 amino acids: CSATRGLATNEKLFF. For the CDR3, the DNA is TGCAGTGCTACAAGGGGCCTTGCAACTAATGAAAAACTGTTTTTT.

The V call is TRBV4-1, the J call TRBJ2-7, with 10 bases lining up with TRBD2. The CDR3 totals 17 residues. The V segment lost 0 bases and the J segment 0 bases; nucleotides outside the gene matches: 5. Germline CDR1 and CDR2: MGHRA and YSYEKL. CDR3 nucleotides: TGCGCCAGCAGCCAAGACCAACTAGCGGGACTCTCCTACGAGCAGTACTTC. Residues: CASSQDQLAGLSYEQYF.

Many counts were recorded for this clonotype. The chain links TRBV6-6 to TRBJ1-1; 9 nucleotides line up with TRBD1. This CDR3 comprises 14 residues. Trimming cost V 6 bases and J 6 bases; bases outside gene matches: 8. Per germline, CDR1 MNHNY and CDR2 SVGAGI (reference sequence). CDR3 residues: CASSSGTGLPEAFF. The CDR3, as DNA: TGTGCCAGCAGCTCCGGGACAGGGTTGCCTGAAGCTTTCTTT.

V is TRBV7-8 and J is TRBJ1-1; D ambiguous. This CDR3 has 13 residues. The V end lost 6 bases, the J end lost 2 bases, and 10 bases lay between the germline ends. Germline V CDR1 and CDR2: SGHVS, FQNEAQ. The CDR3, as DNA: TGTGCCAGCAGGATTTCTCTTAACACTGAAGCTTTCTTT. Amino acids: CASRISLNTEAFF.

This clonotype was found many times. CDR3 in amino acids: CSVEAESWYLDNEQFF. The CDR3, as DNA: TGCAGCGTTGAAGCCGAGAGCTGGTACCTTGACAATGAGCAGTTCTTC. The chain employs TRBV29-1 and TRBJ2-1; D ambiguous. The CDR3 runs 16 residues. The germline V gene encodes CDR1 SQVTM and CDR2 ANQGSEA. V lost 1 base and J 5 bases, leaving 18 bases between the germline ends.

In this sample, this clonotype turned up many times. The chain has TRBV5-5 and TRBJ1-5, with 9 nucleotides matching TRBD1. CDR3 length equals 15 residues. Per the germline V gene, CDR1 is SGHKS and CDR2 is YYEKEE (reference sequence). V was pared by 3 bases and J by 4 bases, with 5 bases of the junction left unmatched. The CDR3 protein is CASSSTGQGNQPQHF. The CDR3 coding sequence is TGTGCCAGCAGCTCAACCGGACAGGGGAATCAGCCCCAGCATTTT.

This clonotype appeared many times. This rearrangement joins TRBV2 to TRBJ2-4, with D maybe TRBD2 (5 bases). The V and J ends lost 4 bases and 6 bases respectively, with 13 bases between them. Germline CDR1 is SNHLY and CDR2 is FYNNEI. The CDR3 length is 14 residues. CDR3 nucleotides: TGTGCCAGCAGTGCTCGGGGAAGGCGAAACATTCAGTACTTC. This translates into CASSARGRRNIQYF.

For this clonotype: One base away lies a much larger clone, so this may be a sequencing read error. This chain links TRBV11-2 with TRBJ2-7; D possibly matches TRBD1 or TRBD2 (5 bases each). CDR1 SGHAT and CDR2 FQNNGV come from the germline V gene. There are 12 residues in the CDR3. V gave up 10 bases and J gave up 2 bases, with 12 bases separating them. The DNA for the CDR3 is TGTGCCAACATGGGACCGCCCTACGAGCAGTACTTC. Its translation: CANMGPPYEQYF. Combining the CDR3 with reference TRBV11-2 and TRBJ2-7 gives the whole variable domain EAGVAQSPRYKIIEKRQSVAFWCNPISGHATLYWYQQILGQGPKLLIQFQNNGVVDDSQLPKDRFSAERLKGVDSTLKIQPAKLEDSAVYLCANMGPPYEQYFGPGTRLTVT.

This clonotype is medium-sized in the sample. V is TRBV19 and J is TRBJ1-5; weak D call: TRBD1 (6 bases). Germline CDR1 reads LNHDA; CDR2 reads SQIVND (reference sequence). The CDR3 loop spans 15 amino acids. V shed 9 bases and J shed 0 bases, with 15 bases lying between them. CDR3 in DNA: TGTGCCAGCACGCGGACAGCGAATAGCAATCAGCCCCAGCATTTT. This translates into CASTRTANSNQPQHF.

This clonotype was detected only a few times. The chain joins TRBV4-1 to TRBJ1-4, with D possibly TRBD1 on 5 matching bases. Per the germline V gene, CDR1 is MGHRA and CDR2 is YSYEKL. This CDR3 has 18 amino acids. Deletions cut 4 bases from V and 4 bases from J, with 22 bases between. The CDR3: CASSPAEDTGRINEKLFF. The DNA for the CDR3 is TGCGCCAGCAGCCCCGCCGAGGACACTGGCCGGATTAATGAAAAACTGTTTTTT.

This clonotype has just a few counts. The genes are TRBV10-3 and TRBJ1-2; D is uncertain. The germline V gene encodes CDR1 ENHRY and CDR2 SYGVKD. Trimming shortened V by 3 bases and J by 8 bases, and 10 bases separated the two germline ends. The CDR3 loop spans 12 amino acids. This CDR3 reads CAISESMSGYTF. CDR3 in DNA: TGTGCCATCAGTGAATCTATGTCCGGCTACACCTTC.

V usage is TRBV12-2 and J usage is TRBJ2-3; TRBD1, the table's D call, was not compared with the DNA. TRBV12-2 is deemed a pseudogene. This CDR3 is built from 15 residues. Here the CDR3 reads CASRPGQKSTDTQYF. As DNA, the CDR3 is TGTGCAAGTCGCCCAGGACAGAAAAGCACAGATACGCAGTATTTT.